This TCR beta chain was identified during a study of shared clonotypes between healthy human individuals. Findings of the study overall: Across subsets, estimated richness was generally greater for naive than for memory populations.

This clone was seen just once. What it binds is not known. The germline V and J ends were trimmed by 2 bases and 2 bases, with 15 bases remaining between them. This CDR3 spans 16 amino acids. The V gene's germline CDR1 is MNHNS and CDR2 SASEGT. Naive CD8 cells, CD45RO-negative and positively selected for CCR7, excluded terminally differentiated effector memory CD45RA+ cells. Donors had no recently reported acute infections or vaccinations and were HIV-negative. Replicate PCRs from sorted subsets contained roughly 200 ng DNA, which is roughly 30,000 T cell genomes. Original methodology: Junction-only immunoSEQ sequences carried no quality scores, so filtering differed. The protocol was immunoSEQ multiplex PCR, while the TCRdb copy is restricted to in-frame clones and leaves out a portion. For V, J and clone size, that table is used; D and trimming come from the DNA. The repertoire has about 2 million clones, approximately 94% of them found once; the top ten carry around 1.2%.

The sequence was collected from a man aged 18 to 30 in good health. The chain combines TRBV6-1 with TRBJ1-1; D is possibly TRBD1 (6 bases). The sample was naive CD8+ T cells sorted from blood. CDR3 amino acids: CASSESLTGLNTEAFF. The CDR3 DNA sequence: TGTGCCAGCAGTGAAAGTTTGACAGGTCTTAACACTGAAGCTTTCTTT.